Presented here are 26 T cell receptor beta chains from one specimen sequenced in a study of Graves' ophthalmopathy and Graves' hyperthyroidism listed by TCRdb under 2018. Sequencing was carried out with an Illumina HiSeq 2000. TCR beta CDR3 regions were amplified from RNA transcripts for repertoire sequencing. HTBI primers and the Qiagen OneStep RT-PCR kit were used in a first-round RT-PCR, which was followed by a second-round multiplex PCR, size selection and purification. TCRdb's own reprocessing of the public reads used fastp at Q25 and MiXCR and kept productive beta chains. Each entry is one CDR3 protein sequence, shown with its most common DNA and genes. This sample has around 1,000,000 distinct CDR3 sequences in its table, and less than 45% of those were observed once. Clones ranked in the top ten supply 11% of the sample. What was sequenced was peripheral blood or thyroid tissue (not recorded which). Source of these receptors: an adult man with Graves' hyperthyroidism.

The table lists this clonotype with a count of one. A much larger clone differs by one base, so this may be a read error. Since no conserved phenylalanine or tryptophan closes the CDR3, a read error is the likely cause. The CDR3 reads CASSSLAARQETQYL. As DNA, the CDR3 is TGTGCCAGCAGTTCGCTAGCGGCCCGACAAGAGACCCAGTACTTG. J is TRBJ2-5 and V is TRBV7-6; the match to TRBD2 covers 7 bases. The CDR3 runs 15 residues. V lost 6 bases to trimming and J lost 2 bases; unmatched junction nucleotides: 9. From germline, CDR1 is SGHVS and CDR2 FNYEAQ.

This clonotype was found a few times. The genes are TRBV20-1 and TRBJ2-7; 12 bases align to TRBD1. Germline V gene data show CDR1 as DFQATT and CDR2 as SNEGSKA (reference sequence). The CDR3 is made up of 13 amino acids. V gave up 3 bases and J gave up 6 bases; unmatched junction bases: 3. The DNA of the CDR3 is TGCAGTGCTAGTGTGGGACAGGGGGCCGAGCAGTACTTC. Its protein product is CSASVGQGAEQYF.

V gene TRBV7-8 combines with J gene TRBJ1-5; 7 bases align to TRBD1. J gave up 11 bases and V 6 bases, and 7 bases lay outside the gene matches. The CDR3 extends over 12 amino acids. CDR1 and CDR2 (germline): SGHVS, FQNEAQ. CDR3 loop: CASRSGTAAQHF. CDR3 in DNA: TGTGCCAGCAGGTCTGGGACAGCAGCCCAGCATTTT. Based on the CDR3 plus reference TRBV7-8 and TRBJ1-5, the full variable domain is GAGVSQSPRYKVAKRGQDVALRCDPISGHVSLFWYQQALGQGPEFLTYFQNEAQLDKSGLPSDRFFAERPEGSVSTLKIQRTQQEDSAVYLCASRSGTAAQHFGDGTRLSIL.

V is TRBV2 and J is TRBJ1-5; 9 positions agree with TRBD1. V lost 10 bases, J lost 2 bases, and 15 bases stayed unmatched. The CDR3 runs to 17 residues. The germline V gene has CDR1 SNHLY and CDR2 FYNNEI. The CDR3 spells CAIGPGQGSGGNQPQHF. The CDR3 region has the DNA TGTGCCATCGGACCGGGACAGGGCTCTGGAGGCAATCAGCCCCAGCATTTT.

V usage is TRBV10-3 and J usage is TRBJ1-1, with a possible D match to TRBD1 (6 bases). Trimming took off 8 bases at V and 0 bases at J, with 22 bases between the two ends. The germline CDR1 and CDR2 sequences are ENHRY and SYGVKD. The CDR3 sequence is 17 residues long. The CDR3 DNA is TGTGCCATCTCGGCCGGGGAGGGGGAGAGCCTGAACACTGAAGCTTTCTTT. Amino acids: CAISAGEGESLNTEAFF.

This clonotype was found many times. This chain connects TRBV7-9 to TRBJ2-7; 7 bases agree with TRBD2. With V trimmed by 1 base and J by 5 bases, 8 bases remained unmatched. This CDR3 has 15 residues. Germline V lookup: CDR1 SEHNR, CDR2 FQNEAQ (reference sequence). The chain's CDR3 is CASSLVVGGINEQYF. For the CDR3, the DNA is TGTGCCAGCAGCTTAGTCGTGGGGGGGATCAACGAGCAGTACTTC.

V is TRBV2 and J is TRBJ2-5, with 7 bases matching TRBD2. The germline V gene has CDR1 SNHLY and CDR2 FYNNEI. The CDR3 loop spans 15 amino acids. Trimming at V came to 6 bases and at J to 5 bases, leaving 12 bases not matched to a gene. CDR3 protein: CASSLRLAVGETQYF. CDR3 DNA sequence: TGTGCCAGCAGCTTAAGACTAGCTGTAGGGGAGACCCAGTACTTC. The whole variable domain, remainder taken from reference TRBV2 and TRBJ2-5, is EPEVTQTPSHQVTQMGQEVILRCVPISNHLYFYWYRQILGQKVEFLVSFYNNEISEKSEIFDDQFSVERPDGSNFTLKIRSTKLEDSAMYFCASSLRLAVGETQYFGPGTRLLVL.

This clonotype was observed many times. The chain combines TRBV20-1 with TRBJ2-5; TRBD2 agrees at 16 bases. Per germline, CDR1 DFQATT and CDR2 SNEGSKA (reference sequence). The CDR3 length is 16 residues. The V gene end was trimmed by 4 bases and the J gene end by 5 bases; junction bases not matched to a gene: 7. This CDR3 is CSATAPGLAGGETQYF. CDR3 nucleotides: TGCAGTGCTACCGCTCCGGGACTAGCGGGAGGGGAGACCCAGTACTTC.

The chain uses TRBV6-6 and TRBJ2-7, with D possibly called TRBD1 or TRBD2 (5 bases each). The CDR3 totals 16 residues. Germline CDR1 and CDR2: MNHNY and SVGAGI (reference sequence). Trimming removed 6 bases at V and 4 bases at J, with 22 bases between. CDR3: CASSDPWGRAGYEQYF. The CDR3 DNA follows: TGTGCCAGCAGCGATCCTTGGGGGAGAGCCGGGTACGAGCAGTACTTC.

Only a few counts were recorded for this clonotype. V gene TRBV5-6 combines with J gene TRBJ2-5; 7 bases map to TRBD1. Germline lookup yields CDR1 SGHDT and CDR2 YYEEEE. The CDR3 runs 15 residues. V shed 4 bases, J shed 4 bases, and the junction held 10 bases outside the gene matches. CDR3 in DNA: TGTGCCAGCAGCCAAATCACAGGGGTCCGAGAGACCCAGTACTTC. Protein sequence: CASSQITGVRETQYF.

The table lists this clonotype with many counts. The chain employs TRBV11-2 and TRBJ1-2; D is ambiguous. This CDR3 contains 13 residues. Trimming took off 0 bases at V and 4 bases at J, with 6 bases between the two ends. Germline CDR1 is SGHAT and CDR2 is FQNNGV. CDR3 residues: CASSLEGSYGYTF. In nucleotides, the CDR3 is TGTGCCAGCAGCTTAGAGGGGTCCTATGGCTACACCTTC.

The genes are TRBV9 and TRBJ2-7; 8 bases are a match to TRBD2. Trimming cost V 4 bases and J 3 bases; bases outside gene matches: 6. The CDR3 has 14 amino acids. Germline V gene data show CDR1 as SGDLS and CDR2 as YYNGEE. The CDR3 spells CASSPFGGGYEQYF. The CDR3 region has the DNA TGTGCCAGCAGCCCTTTCGGGGGGGGCTACGAGCAGTACTTC.

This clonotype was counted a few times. The CDR3 bases are TGTGCCATCAGTGAGCTATTAGGCACCGGGGAGCTGTTTTTT. As protein: CAISELLGTGELFF. The chain carries TRBV10-3 and TRBJ2-2; D is ambiguous. Germline CDR1 and CDR2: ENHRY and SYGVKD. Trimming cost V 2 bases and J 4 bases, with 8 bases left between them. This CDR3 is built from 14 residues.

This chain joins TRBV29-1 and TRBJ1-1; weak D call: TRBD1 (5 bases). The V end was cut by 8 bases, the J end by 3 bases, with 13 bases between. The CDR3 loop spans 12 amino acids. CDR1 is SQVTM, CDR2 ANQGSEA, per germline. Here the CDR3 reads CSFWGTYTEAFF. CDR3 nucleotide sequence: TGCAGCTTTTGGGGCACCTACACTGAAGCTTTCTTT.

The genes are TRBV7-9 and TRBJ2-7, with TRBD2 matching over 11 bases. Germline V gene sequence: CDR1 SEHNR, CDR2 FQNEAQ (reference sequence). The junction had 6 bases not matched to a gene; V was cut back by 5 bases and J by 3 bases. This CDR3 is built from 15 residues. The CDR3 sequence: CASSQDSGRGYEQYF. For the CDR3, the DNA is TGTGCCAGCAGCCAAGATAGCGGGAGGGGCTACGAGCAGTACTTC.

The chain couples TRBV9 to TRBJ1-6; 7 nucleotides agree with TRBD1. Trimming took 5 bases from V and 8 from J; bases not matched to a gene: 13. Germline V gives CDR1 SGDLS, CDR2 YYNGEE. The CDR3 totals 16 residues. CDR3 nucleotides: TGTGCCAGCAGTTTAGTAATCTGGGACAGCGATTCACCCCTCCACTTT. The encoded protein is CASSLVIWDSDSPLHF.

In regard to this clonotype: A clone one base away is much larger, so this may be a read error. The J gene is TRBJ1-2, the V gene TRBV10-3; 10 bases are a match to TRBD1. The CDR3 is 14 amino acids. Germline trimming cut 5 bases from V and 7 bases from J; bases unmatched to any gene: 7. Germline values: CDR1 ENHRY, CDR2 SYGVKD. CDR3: CAISPGQGFGGYTF. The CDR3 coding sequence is TGTGCCATCAGTCCGGGACAGGGGTTTGGTGGCTACACCTTC.

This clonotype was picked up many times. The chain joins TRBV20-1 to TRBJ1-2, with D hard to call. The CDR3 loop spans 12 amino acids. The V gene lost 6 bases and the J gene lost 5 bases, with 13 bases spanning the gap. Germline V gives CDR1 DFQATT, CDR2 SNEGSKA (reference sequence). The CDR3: CSAREIKYGYTF. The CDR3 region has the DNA TGCAGTGCAAGGGAGATCAAATATGGCTACACCTTC.

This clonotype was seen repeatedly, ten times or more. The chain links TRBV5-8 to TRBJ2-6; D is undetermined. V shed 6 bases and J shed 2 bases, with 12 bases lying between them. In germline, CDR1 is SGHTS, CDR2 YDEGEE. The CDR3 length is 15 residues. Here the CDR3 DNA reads TGTGCCAGCATCAAAACGGGCGCTGGGGCCAACGTCCTGACTTTC. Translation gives CASIKTGAGANVLTF.

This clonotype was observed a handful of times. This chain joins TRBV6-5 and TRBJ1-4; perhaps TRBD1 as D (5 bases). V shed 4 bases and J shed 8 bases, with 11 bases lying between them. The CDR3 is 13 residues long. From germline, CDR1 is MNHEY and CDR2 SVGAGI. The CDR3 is CASSSTGDEKLFF. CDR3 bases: TGTGCCAGCAGTTCCACAGGTGACGAAAAACTGTTTTTT.

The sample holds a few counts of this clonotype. CDR3 in amino acids: CASSLAQGMNEKLFF. The CDR3 bases are TGCGCCAGCAGCTTGGCCCAAGGGATGAATGAAAAACTGTTTTTT. This chain connects TRBV5-1 to TRBJ1-4; D is uncertain. CDR3 size: 15 residues. Trimming took 0 bases from V and 5 from J, leaving 11 bases between them. Germline CDR1 is SGHRS and CDR2 is YFSETQ.

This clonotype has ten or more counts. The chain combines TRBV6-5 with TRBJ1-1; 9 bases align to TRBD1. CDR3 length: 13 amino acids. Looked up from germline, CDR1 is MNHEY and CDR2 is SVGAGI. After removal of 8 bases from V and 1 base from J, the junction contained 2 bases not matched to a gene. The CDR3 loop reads CASGDRANTEAFF. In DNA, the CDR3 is TGTGCCAGCGGGGACAGGGCGAACACTGAAGCTTTCTTT.

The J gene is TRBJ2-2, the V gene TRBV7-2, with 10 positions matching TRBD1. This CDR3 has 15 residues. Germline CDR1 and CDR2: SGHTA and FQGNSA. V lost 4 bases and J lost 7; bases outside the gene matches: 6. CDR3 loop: CASSYRQGAVGELFF. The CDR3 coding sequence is TGTGCCAGCAGCTATCGACAGGGGGCGGTCGGGGAGCTGTTTTTT.

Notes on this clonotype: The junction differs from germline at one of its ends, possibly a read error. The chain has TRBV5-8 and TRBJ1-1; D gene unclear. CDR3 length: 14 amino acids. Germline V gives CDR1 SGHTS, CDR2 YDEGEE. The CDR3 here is CASSLGRATHLRGF. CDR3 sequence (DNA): TGTGCCAGCAGCTTGGGGAGGGCCACTCACCTCAGAGGCTTT.

The CDR3 spells CANKSVGYTGELFF. Here the CDR3 DNA reads TGTGCCAATAAAAGCGTTGGGTATACCGGGGAGCTGTTTTTT. The chain uses TRBV19 and TRBJ2-2; D is ambiguous. The CDR3 spans 14 residues. Trimming took 10 bases from V and 5 from J, leaving 17 bases between them. Germline V lookup: CDR1 LNHDA, CDR2 SQIVND (reference sequence).

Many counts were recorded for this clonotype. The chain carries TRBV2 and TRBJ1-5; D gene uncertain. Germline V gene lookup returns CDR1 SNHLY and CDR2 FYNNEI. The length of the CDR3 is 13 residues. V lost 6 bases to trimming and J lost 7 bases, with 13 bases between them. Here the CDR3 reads CASSVSNRQPQHF. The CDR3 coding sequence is TGTGCCAGCAGCGTTAGTAACCGCCAGCCCCAGCATTTT.